These 21 T cell receptor beta chains came from one sample sequenced in a study of neoadjuvant nivolumab and ipilimumab in lung cancer. Data came from immunoSEQ multiplex PCR; TCRdb stores just in-frame clones and leaves some out. The table lists 20,000 to 25,000 clones, about four fifths of them singletons. The specimen was peripheral blood, collected before neoadjuvant nivolumab, alone or with ipilimumab. Receptors were obtained from an adult with non-small cell lung cancer.

V gene TRBV6-5 combines with J gene TRBJ1-2; D may be TRBD1 (6 bases). CDR3 length equals 13 residues. With 5 bases removed from V and 8 bases from J, the gap between germline ends came to 15 bases. Germline V gene data show CDR1 as MNHEY and CDR2 as SVGAGI. CDR3 region: CASSGHREGGYTF. For the CDR3, the DNA is TGTGCCAGCAGTGGCCACAGGGAGGGGGGCTACACCTTC.

The chain uses TRBV6-5 and TRBJ2-7; tentative D call: TRBD1 (5 bases). This CDR3 contains 13 residues. V shed 6 bases and J shed 2 bases, with 11 bases lying between them. Germline assignment: CDR1 MNHEY and CDR2 SVGAGI. The CDR3 reads CASRAGNPYEQYF. For the CDR3, the DNA is TGTGCCAGCAGGGCAGGGAATCCCTACGAGCAGTACTTC.

This chain joins TRBV7-9 and TRBJ2-1, with D possibly TRBD2 on 6 matching bases. The CDR3 totals 16 residues. Germline V gene lookup returns CDR1 SEHNR and CDR2 FQNEAQ (reference sequence). Trimming took 5 bases from V and 3 from J, leaving 17 bases between them. The CDR3: CASSPMGRTGYNEQFF. The CDR3 nucleotides read TGTGCCAGCAGCCCGATGGGGAGGACGGGCTACAATGAGCAGTTCTTC.

This clone was detected only once. V gene TRBV7-9 combines with J gene TRBJ1-1, with 8 nucleotides matching TRBD1. With V trimmed by 5 bases and J by 1 base, 6 bases remained unmatched. Germline V CDR1 and CDR2: SEHNR, FQNEAQ (reference sequence). This CDR3 has 15 residues. CDR3 protein: CASSPSGQGNTEAFF. CDR3 coding DNA: TGTGCCAGCAGCCCCTCAGGACAGGGGAACACTGAAGCTTTCTTT. Looking up the rest from reference TRBV7-9 and TRBJ1-1 gives the full variable domain: DTGVSQNPRHKITKRGQNVTFRCDPISEHNRLYWYRQTLGQGPEFLTYFQNEAQLEKSRLLSDRFSAERPKGSFSTLEIQRTEQGDSAMYLCASSPSGQGNTEAFFGQGTRLTVV.

The J gene is TRBJ2-2, the V gene TRBV29-1; 7 positions agree with TRBD1. The length of the CDR3 is 16 residues. Germline CDR1 SQVTM, CDR2 ANQGSEA. The trim removed 5 bases at V and 0 bases at J, leaving 9 bases unmatched. CDR3 DNA: TGCAGCGTTCCACGGATCGGGACAGCGAACACCGGGGAGCTGTTTTTT. Encoded protein: CSVPRIGTANTGELFF.

The V call is TRBV10-3, the J call TRBJ2-3; no clear D. The V end was cut by 0 bases, the J end by 3 bases, with 7 bases between. This CDR3 region has 14 residues. Germline loops: CDR1 ENHRY, CDR2 SYGVKD. CDR3 in DNA: TGTGCCATCAGTGAGTCAGGCAGGACAGATACGCAGTATTTT. It codes for CAISESGRTDTQYF.

The rearrangement links TRBV4-3 to TRBJ1-2; D might be TRBD1 (6 bases). This CDR3 has 15 residues. Germline V gene lookup returns CDR1 LGHNA and CDR2 YSLEER. Deletions cut 1 base from V and 4 bases from J, with 13 bases between. CDR3 amino acids: CASSQVLDSLYGYTF. The CDR3 region has the DNA TGCGCCAGCAGCCAAGTCCTGGACAGCCTCTATGGCTACACCTTC.

V and J are TRBV7-3 and TRBJ1-2; the match to TRBD1 covers 9 bases. There are 14 residues in the CDR3. Losses at the gene ends were 2 bases for V and 4 bases for J; bases not matched to a gene: 2. Germline-derived CDR1 and CDR2 are SGHTA and FQGTGA. CDR3 region: CASSLAGQGYGYTF. The CDR3 DNA follows: TGTGCCAGCAGCTTAGCGGGACAGGGCTATGGCTACACCTTC.

The V call is TRBV5-1, the J call TRBJ2-1, with 8 bases fitting TRBD2. Germline lookup yields CDR1 SGHRS and CDR2 YFSETQ. This CDR3 comprises 17 residues. V shed 0 bases, J shed 7 bases, and the junction held 12 bases outside the gene matches. DNA for the CDR3: TGCGCCAGCAGCTTGGGCCCTCAAGCGGGAGACTTAAATGAGCAGTTCTTC. Amino acids: CASSLGPQAGDLNEQFF.

V usage is TRBV11-2 and J usage is TRBJ1-3; D ambiguous. The ends were cut back, 4 bases at V and 2 bases at J, with 12 bases in the middle. The CDR3 has 15 amino acids. CDR1 and CDR2 (germline): SGHAT, FQNNGV. DNA of the CDR3: TGTGCCAGCAGCTCGTTAGAGGAGCCTGGAAACACCATATATTTT. Its translation: CASSSLEEPGNTIYF.

The chain employs TRBV6-6 and TRBJ1-5; 7 bases match TRBD1. There are 16 residues in the CDR3. Germline V gene lookup returns CDR1 MNHNY and CDR2 SVGAGI (reference sequence). After removal of 6 bases from V and 0 bases from J, the junction contained 8 bases not matched to a gene. CDR3 nucleotide sequence: TGTGCCAGCAGCGCTACCGACAGGGTTAGCAATCAGCCCCAGCATTTT. Protein sequence: CASSATDRVSNQPQHF.

The chain has TRBV15 and TRBJ2-7, with 9 bases matching TRBD1. After removal of 3 bases from V and 2 bases from J, the junction contained 8 bases not matched to a gene. Germline CDR1 is LNHNV and CDR2 is YYDKDF (reference sequence). The CDR3 loop spans 16 amino acids. CDR3 amino acids: CATSSSWTGDPYEQYF. The CDR3 DNA reads as TGTGCCACCAGCAGTTCTTGGACAGGGGATCCCTACGAGCAGTACTTC.

The chain combines TRBV11-1 with TRBJ2-3, with D possibly called TRBD1 or TRBD2 (6 bases each). Germline V gene lookup returns CDR1 SGHAT and CDR2 FQDESV (reference sequence). CDR3 length equals 15 residues. Trimming cost V 5 bases and J 4 bases, with 16 bases left between them. The CDR3 DNA reads as TGTGCCAGCAGCATAGGAGGGGGTGACGCAGATACGCAGTATTTT. This encodes CASSIGGGDADTQYF.

This clone has a handful of counts. V and J are TRBV19 and TRBJ1-1; TRBD1 matches at 12 bases. The CDR3 length is 16 residues. Unmatched junction bases numbered 11, after V lost 10 bases and J lost 2 bases. CDR1 and CDR2 from the germline V gene are LNHDA and SQIVND (reference sequence). The CDR3: CATRDRGRGGNTEAFF. The DNA for the CDR3 is TGTGCCACCCGGGACAGGGGGCGAGGGGGAAACACTGAAGCTTTCTTT.

This clone occurred a few times. This chain uses TRBV28 with TRBJ1-2; D unresolved. CDR3 length: 12 amino acids. V was cut by 9 bases and J by 2 bases, with 10 bases left in between. Germline CDR1 reads MDHEN; CDR2 reads SYDVKM. CDR3 bases: TGTGCCAGTCGCACTTTCAACTATGGCTACACCTTC. Translating it yields CASRTFNYGYTF.

This rearrangement joins TRBV7-9 to TRBJ2-3, with 8 bases that match TRBD2. The germline V gene has CDR1 SEHNR and CDR2 FQNEAQ (reference sequence). The CDR3 is made up of 17 amino acids. V lost 5 bases to trimming and J lost 4 bases; unmatched junction nucleotides: 14. The CDR3 protein is CASSVYGGGLIADTQYF. As DNA, the CDR3 is TGTGCCAGCAGCGTATACGGGGGGGGTTTGATCGCAGATACGCAGTATTTT. Using reference TRBV7-9 and TRBJ2-3 for the parts outside the CDR3, the full variable domain is DTGVSQNPRHKITKRGQNVTFRCDPISEHNRLYWYRQTLGQGPEFLTYFQNEAQLEKSRLLSDRFSAERPKGSFSTLEIQRTEQGDSAMYLCASSVYGGGLIADTQYFGPGTRLTVL.

This clone was counted only a few times. The V call is TRBV15, the J call TRBJ1-1; unclear D gene. Trimming took 5 bases from V and 9 from J, leaving 16 bases between them. The CDR3 extends over 13 amino acids. Germline lookup yields CDR1 LNHNV and CDR2 YYDKDF (reference sequence). The chain's CDR3 is CATSPGSQPKAFF. Written as DNA, the CDR3 is TGTGCCACCAGCCCCGGGAGTCAACCGAAAGCTTTCTTT.

This clone was seen once. This chain links TRBV14 with TRBJ1-4; 8 bases are shared with TRBD1. This CDR3 has 12 amino acids. Germline values: CDR1 SGHDN, CDR2 FVKESK. V trimming: 5 bases; J trimming: 11 bases; junction bases outside the gene matches: 4. This CDR3 is CASSSDRVKLFF. CDR3 bases: TGTGCCAGCAGCTCGGACAGGGTGAAACTGTTTTTT.

This clone was recorded only once. The chain employs TRBV7-9 and TRBJ2-7; 7 bases match TRBD2. There are 14 residues in the CDR3. Germline V gene lookup returns CDR1 SEHNR and CDR2 FQNEAQ (reference sequence). The V gene end was trimmed by 5 bases and the J gene end by 5 bases; junction bases not matched to a gene: 9. The CDR3 here is CASSELGGTNEQYF. CDR3 nucleotides: TGTGCCAGCAGCGAGCTCGGGGGGACGAACGAGCAGTACTTC.

The chain uses TRBV18 and TRBJ1-5; D remains ambiguous. The CDR3 consists of 15 residues. Germline lookup yields CDR1 KGHSH and CDR2 LQKENI. V lost 3 bases, J lost 5 bases, and 14 bases lay in between. CDR3 loop: CASSPIEGRDQPQHF. The CDR3 DNA sequence: TGTGCCAGCTCACCGATCGAAGGCCGCGATCAGCCCCAGCATTTT.

Comment on this clone: The junction departs from germline at one end; a sequencing error may be responsible. V gene TRBV7-7 combines with J gene TRBJ2-5, with 8 bases identical to TRBD1. The CDR3 extends over 14 amino acids. Germline CDR1 reads SSHAT; CDR2 reads FNYEAQ (reference sequence). CDR3 sequence reads: CASSPTGDGETQYF. CDR3 DNA sequence: TGTGCTAGCAGCCCGACAGGGGATGGGGAGACCCAGTACTTC.